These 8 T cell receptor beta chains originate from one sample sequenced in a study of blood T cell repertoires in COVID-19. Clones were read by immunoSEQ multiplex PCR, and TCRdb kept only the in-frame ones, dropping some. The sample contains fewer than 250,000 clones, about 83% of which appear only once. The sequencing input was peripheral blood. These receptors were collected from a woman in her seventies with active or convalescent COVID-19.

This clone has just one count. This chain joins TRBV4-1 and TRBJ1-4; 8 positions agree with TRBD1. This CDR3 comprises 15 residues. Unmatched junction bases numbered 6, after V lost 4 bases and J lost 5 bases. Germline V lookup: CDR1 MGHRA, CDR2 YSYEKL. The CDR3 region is CASSPITGGNEKLFF. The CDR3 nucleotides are TGCGCCAGCAGCCCAATTACAGGGGGGAATGAAAAACTGTTTTTT.

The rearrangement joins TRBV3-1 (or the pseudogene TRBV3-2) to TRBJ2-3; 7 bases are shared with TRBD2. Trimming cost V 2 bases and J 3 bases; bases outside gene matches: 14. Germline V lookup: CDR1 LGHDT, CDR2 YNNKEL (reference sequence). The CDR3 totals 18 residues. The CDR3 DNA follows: TGTGCCAGCAGCCAAAGACTCGCGGGGGTCGGTTGGACAGATACGCAGTATTTT. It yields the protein CASSQRLAGVGWTDTQYF.

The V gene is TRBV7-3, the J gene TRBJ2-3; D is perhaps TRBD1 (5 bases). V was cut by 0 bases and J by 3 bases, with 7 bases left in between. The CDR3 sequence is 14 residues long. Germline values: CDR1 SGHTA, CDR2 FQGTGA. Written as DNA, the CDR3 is TGTGCCAGCAGCTTAACCAGGGTTACAGATACGCAGTATTTT. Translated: CASSLTRVTDTQYF.

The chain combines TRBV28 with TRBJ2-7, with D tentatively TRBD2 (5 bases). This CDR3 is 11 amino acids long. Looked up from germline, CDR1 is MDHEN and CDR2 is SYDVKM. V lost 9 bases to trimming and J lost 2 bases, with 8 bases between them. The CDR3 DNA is TGTGCCAGTACGCGGGCCTACGAGCAGTACTTC. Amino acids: CASTRAYEQYF. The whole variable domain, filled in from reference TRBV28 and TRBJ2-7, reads DVKVTQSSRYLVKRTGEKVFLECVQDMDHENMFWYRQDPGLGLRLIYFSYDVKMKEKGDIPEGYSVSREKKERFSLILESASTNQTSMYLCASTRAYEQYFGPGTRLTVT.

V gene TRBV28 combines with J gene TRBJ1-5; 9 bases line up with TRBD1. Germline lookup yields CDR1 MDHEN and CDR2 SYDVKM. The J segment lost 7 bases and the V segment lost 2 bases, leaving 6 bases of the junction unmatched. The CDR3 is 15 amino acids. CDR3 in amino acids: CASSLSGTGIQPQHF. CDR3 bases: TGTGCCAGCAGTTTAAGTGGGACAGGGATCCAGCCCCAGCATTTT.

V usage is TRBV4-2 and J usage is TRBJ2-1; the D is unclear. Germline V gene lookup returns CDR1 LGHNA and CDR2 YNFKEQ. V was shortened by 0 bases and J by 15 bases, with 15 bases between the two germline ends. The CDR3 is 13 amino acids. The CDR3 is CASSQDPPGNRFF. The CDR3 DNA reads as TGTGCCAGCAGCCAAGACCCGCCAGGCAATCGGTTCTTC.

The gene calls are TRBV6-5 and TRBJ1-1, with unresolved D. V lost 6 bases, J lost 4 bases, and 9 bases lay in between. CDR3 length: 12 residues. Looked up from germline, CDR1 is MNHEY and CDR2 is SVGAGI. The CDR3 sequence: CASRSLGTEAFF. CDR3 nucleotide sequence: TGTGCCAGCAGAAGCCTTGGCACTGAAGCTTTCTTT.

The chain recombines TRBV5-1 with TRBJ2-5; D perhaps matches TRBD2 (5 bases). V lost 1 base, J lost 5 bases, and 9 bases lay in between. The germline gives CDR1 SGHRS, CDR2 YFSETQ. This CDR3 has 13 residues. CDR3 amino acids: CASSLRSGETQYF. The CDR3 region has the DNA TGCGCCAGCAGCTTGCGGTCGGGGGAGACCCAGTACTTC.